What follows are 25 T cell receptor beta chains derived from one specimen sequenced in a study of blood T cell repertoires in COVID-19. Sequencing was performed with immunoSEQ multiplex PCR; in TCRdb, only in-frame clones are kept and a portion is missing. The table records some 82,000 clones, around 81% of them present only once. Sequencing was performed on peripheral blood. Source of these receptors: a man at least 80 years old with acute or convalescent COVID-19.

The chain recombines TRBV24-1 with TRBJ2-1; D is perhaps TRBD1 (6 bases). Trimming took off 4 bases at V and 7 bases at J, with 13 bases between the two ends. The germline V gene encodes CDR1 KGHDR and CDR2 SFDVKD. This CDR3 has 14 residues. In DNA form, the CDR3 reads TGTGCCACCAGTGACGGCAGGGGAGCGAATGAGCAGTTCTTC. This gives the protein CATSDGRGANEQFF.

The chain links TRBV25-1 to TRBJ1-5; no firm D call. Trimming pared 4 bases from V and 3 bases from J, leaving 7 bases between. There are 13 residues in the CDR3. Germline loops: CDR1 MGHDK, CDR2 SYGVNS. The CDR3 spells CASSGEFNQPQHF. CDR3 nucleotide sequence: TGTGCCAGCAGTGGGGAGTTCAATCAGCCCCAGCATTTT. Based on the CDR3 plus reference TRBV25-1 and TRBJ1-5, the full variable domain is EADIYQTPRYLVIGTGKKITLECSQTMGHDKMYWYQQDPGMELHLIHYSYGVNSTEKGDLSSESTVSRIRTEHFPLTLESARPSHTSQYLCASSGEFNQPQHFGDGTRLSIL.

The J gene is TRBJ1-4, the V gene TRBV5-6; D is unresolved. The CDR3 has 16 residues. The germline V and J ends were trimmed by 2 bases and 5 bases, with 16 bases remaining between them. The germline V gene has CDR1 SGHDT and CDR2 YYEEEE. The CDR3 protein is CASSLGGAAGNEKLFF. In nucleotides, the CDR3 is TGTGCCAGCAGCTTAGGAGGTGCTGCGGGGAATGAAAAACTGTTTTTT. Full variable domain (remainder filled in from reference TRBV5-6 and TRBJ1-4): DAGVTQSPTHLIKTRGQQVTLRCSPKSGHDTVSWYQQALGQGPQFIFQYYEEEERQRGNFPDRFSGHQFPNYSSELNVNALLLGDSALYLCASSLGGAAGNEKLFFGSGTQLSVL.

On this clone: The identical CDR3 is also encoded by other nucleotide sequences in the sample. The V gene is TRBV5-1, the J gene TRBJ2-3; no reliable D call. V lost 3 bases and J 1 base, leaving 6 bases between the germline ends. The CDR3 extends over 13 amino acids. From germline, CDR1 is SGHRS and CDR2 YFSETQ. The CDR3 region is CASSSQGTDTQYF. The DNA of the CDR3 is TGCGCCAGCAGCTCCCAGGGCACAGATACGCAGTATTTT.

The gene calls are TRBV3-1 (or the pseudogene TRBV3-2) and TRBJ1-2, with D perhaps TRBD1 (6 bases). Germline CDR1 is LGHDT and CDR2 is YNNKEL (reference sequence). This CDR3 is 15 amino acids long. Trimming left V 1 base short and J 4 bases short, with 13 bases between. The CDR3 DNA reads as TGTGCCAGCAGCCAAGGGCAACAGGGTTCCTATGGCTACACCTTC. Translated, it gives CASSQGQQGSYGYTF.

The V call is TRBV2, the J call TRBJ1-5, with 7 nucleotides matching TRBD1. The CDR3 has 15 amino acids. J was trimmed by 5 bases and V by 0 bases; bases with no gene match: 4. Germline V gene sequence: CDR1 SNHLY, CDR2 FYNNEI. The CDR3 nucleotides read TGTGCCAGCAGTGAAGCAACAGGGGATGATCAGCCCCAGCATTTT. Amino acids: CASSEATGDDQPQHF.

By share, this clone ranks as medium-sized. The rearrangement uses TRBV19 and TRBJ1-5; the D gene is possibly TRBD1 (5 bases). This CDR3 contains 13 residues. Trimming removed 3 bases from V and 7 bases from J, with 10 bases in between. Germline CDR1 reads LNHDA; CDR2 reads SQIVND (reference sequence). The DNA for the CDR3 is TGTGCCAGTAGTATTGGGGGGGGACAGCCCCAGCATTTT. This translates into CASSIGGGQPQHF.

The chain joins TRBV28 to TRBJ1-5; TRBD1 is a possible D gene (5 bases). Germline CDR1 and CDR2: MDHEN and SYDVKM. V shed 3 bases and J shed 3 bases, with 15 bases lying between them. This CDR3 comprises 16 residues. The CDR3 protein is CASSLGQGLFNQPQHF. The DNA for the CDR3 is TGTGCCAGCAGTTTGGGGCAGGGTTTATTCAATCAGCCCCAGCATTTT. Full variable domain (outside the CDR3, taken from reference TRBV28 and TRBJ1-5): DVKVTQSSRYLVKRTGEKVFLECVQDMDHENMFWYRQDPGLGLRLIYFSYDVKMKEKGDIPEGYSVSREKKERFSLILESASTNQTSMYLCASSLGQGLFNQPQHFGDGTRLSIL.

V usage is TRBV11-2 and J usage is TRBJ2-1, with 12 bases matching TRBD2. The V segment lost 5 bases and the J segment 0 bases; nucleotides outside the gene matches: 5. Germline CDR1 reads SGHAT; CDR2 reads FQNNGV. This CDR3 comprises 17 residues. The DNA for the CDR3 is TGTGCCAGCAGCGGACTAGCGGGACTGAGCTCCTACAATGAGCAGTTCTTC. Protein product: CASSGLAGLSSYNEQFF.

The chain has TRBV7-6 and TRBJ2-6; D may be TRBD2 (5 bases). V gave up 2 bases and J gave up 2 bases, with 13 bases separating them. The CDR3 runs to 17 residues. Germline V gene lookup returns CDR1 SGHVS and CDR2 FNYEAQ. This chain's CDR3 is CASSLTGFRAGANVLTF. The CDR3 bases are TGTGCCAGCAGCTTAACGGGGTTCCGGGCTGGGGCCAACGTCCTGACTTTC.

This clone was detected only a few times. The chain joins TRBV3-1 (or the pseudogene TRBV3-2) to TRBJ2-7; possible D gene TRBD2, 6 bases. With 3 bases removed from V and 6 bases from J, the gap between germline ends came to 6 bases. There are 11 residues in the CDR3. Germline-derived CDR1 and CDR2 are LGHDT and YNNKEL (reference sequence). CDR3 in DNA: TGTGCCAGCAGCCAGGGGGGCGAGCAGTACTTC. Translated: CASSQGGEQYF.

The V and J genes are TRBV2 and TRBJ1-2; D ambiguous. The CDR3 is made up of 15 amino acids. Trimming took 4 bases from V and 2 from J, leaving 14 bases between them. Germline V gene data show CDR1 as SNHLY and CDR2 as FYNNEI. CDR3: CASSVRGSANYGYTF. CDR3 DNA sequence: TGTGCCAGCAGTGTGAGAGGCAGCGCGAACTATGGCTACACCTTC.

The gene calls are TRBV7-6 and TRBJ2-7; unclear D gene. Trimming stripped 5 bases from V and 0 bases from J, with 17 bases between. The germline V gene encodes CDR1 SGHVS and CDR2 FNYEAQ. The CDR3 spans 16 residues. The CDR3 nucleotides are TGTGCCAGCAGCCGCGGCCCCACCTCTGCCTCCTACGAGCAGTACTTC. Amino acid sequence: CASSRGPTSASYEQYF.

The genes are TRBV3-1 (or the pseudogene TRBV3-2) and TRBJ2-2, with a weak D call TRBD2 (5 bases). The germline V gene encodes CDR1 LGHDT and CDR2 YNNKEL (reference sequence). There are 15 residues in the CDR3. The V gene lost 4 bases and the J gene lost 4 bases, with 13 bases spanning the gap. The CDR3: CASSPLAAVTGELFF. CDR3 nucleotide sequence: TGTGCCAGCAGCCCTTTAGCAGCGGTCACCGGGGAGCTGTTTTTT.

This clone was counted between two and nine times. The genes are TRBV19 and TRBJ2-1; 7 bases match TRBD2. Germline CDR1 and CDR2: LNHDA and SQIVND (reference sequence). V lost 5 bases to trimming and J lost 9 bases; unmatched junction nucleotides: 4. CDR3 size: 12 residues. The CDR3 reads CASSSRGSEQFF. DNA of the CDR3: TGTGCCAGTAGTTCTCGCGGGAGTGAGCAGTTCTTC. The whole variable domain, remainder taken from reference TRBV19 and TRBJ2-1, is DGGITQSPKYLFRKEGQNVTLSCEQNLNHDAMYWYRQDPGQGLRLIYYSQIVNDFQKGDIAEGYSVSREKKESFPLTVTSAQKNPTAFYLCASSSRGSEQFFGPGTRLTVL.

V gene TRBV7-3 combines with J gene TRBJ2-3; 8 bases align to TRBD2. CDR1 is SGHTA, CDR2 FQGTGA, per germline. CDR3 length: 14 amino acids. V lost 3 bases to trimming and J lost 3 bases; unmatched junction nucleotides: 2. The CDR3, as DNA: TGTGCCAGCAGCTTTGCGGGAGGAACAGATACGCAGTATTTT. It yields the protein CASSFAGGTDTQYF. The full variable domain, with the rest looked up from reference TRBV7-3 and TRBJ2-3, is GAGVSQTPSNKVTEKGKYVELRCDPISGHTALYWYRQSLGQGPEFLIYFQGTGAADDSGLPNDRFFAVRPEGSVSTLKIQRTERGDSAVYLCASSFAGGTDTQYFGPGTRLTVL.

The chain combines TRBV25-1 with TRBJ1-1, with a weak D call TRBD1 (5 bases). This CDR3 region has 17 residues. V lost 5 bases and J 1 base, leaving 20 bases between the germline ends. Per germline, CDR1 MGHDK and CDR2 SYGVNS. The CDR3 DNA reads as TGTGCCAGCAGTACAGTTAGAAGGGGATATGGGAACACTGAAGCTTTCTTT. Its translation: CASSTVRRGYGNTEAFF. The whole variable domain, remainder taken from reference TRBV25-1 and TRBJ1-1, is EADIYQTPRYLVIGTGKKITLECSQTMGHDKMYWYQQDPGMELHLIHYSYGVNSTEKGDLSSESTVSRIRTEHFPLTLESARPSHTSQYLCASSTVRRGYGNTEAFFGQGTRLTVV.

The rearrangement uses TRBV7-9 and TRBJ1-5; tentative D call: TRBD1 (5 bases). The germline gives CDR1 SEHNR, CDR2 FQNEAQ (reference sequence). CDR3 length equals 11 residues. Trimming pared 5 bases from V and 16 bases from J, leaving 15 bases between. CDR3 amino acids: CASSGTGEVHF. CDR3 in DNA: TGTGCCAGCAGCGGGACGGGGGAGGTTCATTTT.

The chain uses TRBV28 and TRBJ1-4; TRBD1 aligns across 11 bases. V trimming: 3 bases; J trimming: 8 bases; junction bases outside the gene matches: 11. CDR3 length: 17 residues. The germline CDR1 and CDR2 sequences are MDHEN and SYDVKM. For the CDR3, the DNA is TGTGCCAGCAGTTTCGGACAGGGGGCTATCAGGTCCGAAAAACTGTTTTTT. Protein sequence: CASSFGQGAIRSEKLFF.

The V call is TRBV30, the J call TRBJ2-2; the D is unclear. Germline CDR1 and CDR2: GTSNPN and SVGIG (reference sequence). Between the trimmed V and J ends, which lost 0 bases and 7 bases, there was a span of 6 bases. This CDR3 spans 12 amino acids. The CDR3 reads CAWSVLGGELFF. CDR3 sequence (DNA): TGTGCCTGGAGTGTACTTGGCGGGGAGCTGTTTTTT. The full variable domain, its missing parts supplied by reference TRBV30 and TRBJ2-2, is SQTIHQWPATLVQPVGSPLSLECTVEGTSNPNLYWYRQAAGRGLQLLFYSVGIGQISSEVPQNLSASRPQDRQFILSSKKLLLSDSGFYLCAWSVLGGELFFGEGSRLTVL.

The chain joins TRBV9 to TRBJ1-2; tentative D call: TRBD1 (6 bases). V shed 4 bases and J shed 2 bases, with 9 bases lying between them. This CDR3 has 13 amino acids. Germline V CDR1 and CDR2: SGDLS, YYNGEE. The CDR3: CASSPDRNYGYTF. CDR3 in DNA: TGTGCCAGCAGCCCGGACAGAAACTATGGCTACACCTTC.

CDR3 region: CATSGSRDSYGYTF. The CDR3 region has the DNA TGTGCCACCAGTGGCAGCCGGGACAGCTATGGCTACACCTTC. The rearrangement uses TRBV24-1 and TRBJ1-2; the match to TRBD1 covers 7 bases. Germline CDR1 KGHDR, CDR2 SFDVKD. There are 14 residues in the CDR3. V shed 5 bases and J 4 bases; nucleotides not matched to a gene: 6.

This clone was seen a single time. The chain carries TRBV27 and TRBJ2-7; 9 bases fit TRBD1. CDR1 is MNHEY and CDR2 is SMNVEV in the germline V gene (reference sequence). The CDR3 covers 14 residues. Trimming at V came to 5 bases and at J to 2 bases, leaving 4 bases not matched to a gene. The CDR3 DNA reads TGTGCCAGCAGTCCATGGGACAGGGCCTACGAGCAGTACTTC. Its translation is CASSPWDRAYEQYF.

The chain links TRBV6-5 to TRBJ1-2; no clear D gene. V was clipped by 0 bases and J by 3 bases, with 14 bases between them. Germline V lookup: CDR1 MNHEY, CDR2 SVGAGI. This CDR3 comprises 16 residues. The CDR3 region is CASSYSRGLPHYGYTF. Written as DNA, the CDR3 is TGTGCCAGCAGTTACTCGAGAGGGCTCCCCCACTATGGCTACACCTTC.

The chain couples TRBV7-9 to TRBJ2-5; 10 bases line up with TRBD2. The CDR3 has 14 residues. Germline lookup yields CDR1 SEHNR and CDR2 FQNEAQ (reference sequence). Unmatched junction bases numbered 8, after V lost 8 bases and J lost 5 bases. Here the CDR3 reads CASLPSGSVETQYF. The CDR3 nucleotides read TGTGCCAGCTTACCTAGCGGGAGTGTCGAGACCCAGTACTTC.